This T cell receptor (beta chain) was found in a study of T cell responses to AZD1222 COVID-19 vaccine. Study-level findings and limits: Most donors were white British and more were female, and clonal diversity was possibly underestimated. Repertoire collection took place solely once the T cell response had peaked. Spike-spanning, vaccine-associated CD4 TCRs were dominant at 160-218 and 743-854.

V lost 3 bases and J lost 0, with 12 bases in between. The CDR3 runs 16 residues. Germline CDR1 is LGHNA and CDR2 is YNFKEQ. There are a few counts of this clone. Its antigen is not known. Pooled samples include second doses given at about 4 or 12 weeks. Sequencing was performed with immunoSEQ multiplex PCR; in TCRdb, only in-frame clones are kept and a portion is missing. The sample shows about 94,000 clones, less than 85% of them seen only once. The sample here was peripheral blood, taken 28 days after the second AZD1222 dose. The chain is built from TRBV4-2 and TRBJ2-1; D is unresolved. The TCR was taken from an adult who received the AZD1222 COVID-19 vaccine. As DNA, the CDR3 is TGTGCCAGCAGCCAGATAACGGGCCCCTCCTACAATGAGCAGTTCTTC. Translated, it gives CASSQITGPSYNEQFF.